The clone carrying this T cell receptor (beta chain) has only one observation. The target antigen is unknown. The data originate from a study of OX40 agonist ivuxolimab in advanced cancers. Across the study: The patients received agonistic anti-OX40 (CD134) antibody ivuxolimab. Dose-escalation patients suffered from hepatocellular carcinoma, melanoma, renal cell or head and neck cancer. The study's findings and limits: Within 6 weeks, CD4+ and CD8+ blood T cells expanded clonally at 0.1 to 3.0 mg/kg. Low clonal expansion, among the lowest seen, marked partial responders at 0.1-3.0 mg/kg.

V lost 3 bases and J 1 base, leaving 13 bases between the germline ends. The CDR3 runs 15 residues. In germline, CDR1 is SGHRS, CDR2 YFSETQ. The data were produced by immunoSEQ multiplex PCR, yet TCRdb's version contains in-frame clones alone and is incomplete. The sample yields around 110,000 clones, roughly 95% seen once. The rearrangement joins TRBV5-1 to TRBJ1-1; D is unresolved. The source was CD4+ or CD8+ T cells sorted from blood, collected in a trial of the OX40 agonist ivuxolimab. This receptor was identified in an adult with an advanced solid tumor such as melanoma, head and neck, liver or kidney cancer. The CDR3 reads CASSSAVQANTEAFF. Written as DNA, the CDR3 is TGCGCCAGCAGCTCGGCGGTTCAGGCGAACACTGAAGCTTTCTTT.